The TCR beta chain under discussion was sequenced for a study of blood T cells in healthy people across ages. CDR1 is DFQATT, CDR2 SNEGSKA, per germline (reference sequence). Germline trimming cut 5 bases from V and 0 bases from J; bases unmatched to any gene: 7. The CDR3 totals 15 residues. A sample-barcoded 5' primer and a J-beta primer mix were used in a second PCR of roughly 6 to 12 cycles. Researchers report that each sample yielded at least 3 million CDR3-containing paired-end reads. TCRdb fed the 5' RACE reads into MiXCR, producing one record per CDR3 protein. This sample has about 1.6 million distinct CDR3 sequences, with about 32% found just once. Every donor gave approximately 10 milliliters of peripheral blood.

The origin of this receptor is a woman in her 30s in good health. The chain couples TRBV20-1 to TRBJ2-7; 10 positions agree with TRBD2. The sample taken for sequencing was blood. As DNA, the CDR3 is TGCAGTGCTGAGGGACTAGCGTTTAGCTCCTACGAGCAGTACTTC. This sequence encodes CSAEGLAFSSYEQYF.